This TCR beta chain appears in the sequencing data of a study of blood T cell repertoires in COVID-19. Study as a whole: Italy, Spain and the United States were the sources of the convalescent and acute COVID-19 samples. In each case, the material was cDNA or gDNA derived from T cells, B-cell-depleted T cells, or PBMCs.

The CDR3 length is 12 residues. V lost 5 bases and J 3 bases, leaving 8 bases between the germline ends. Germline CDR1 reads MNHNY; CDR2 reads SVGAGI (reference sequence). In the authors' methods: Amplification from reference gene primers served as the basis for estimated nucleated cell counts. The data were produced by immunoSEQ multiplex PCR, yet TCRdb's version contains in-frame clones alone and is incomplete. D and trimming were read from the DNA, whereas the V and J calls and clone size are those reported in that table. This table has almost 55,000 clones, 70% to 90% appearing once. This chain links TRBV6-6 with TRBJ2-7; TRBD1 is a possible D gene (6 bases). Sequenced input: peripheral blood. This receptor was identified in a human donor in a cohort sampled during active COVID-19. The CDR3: CASSQQGYEQYF. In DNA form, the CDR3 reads TGTGCCAGCAGTCAACAGGGCTACGAGCAGTACTTC.